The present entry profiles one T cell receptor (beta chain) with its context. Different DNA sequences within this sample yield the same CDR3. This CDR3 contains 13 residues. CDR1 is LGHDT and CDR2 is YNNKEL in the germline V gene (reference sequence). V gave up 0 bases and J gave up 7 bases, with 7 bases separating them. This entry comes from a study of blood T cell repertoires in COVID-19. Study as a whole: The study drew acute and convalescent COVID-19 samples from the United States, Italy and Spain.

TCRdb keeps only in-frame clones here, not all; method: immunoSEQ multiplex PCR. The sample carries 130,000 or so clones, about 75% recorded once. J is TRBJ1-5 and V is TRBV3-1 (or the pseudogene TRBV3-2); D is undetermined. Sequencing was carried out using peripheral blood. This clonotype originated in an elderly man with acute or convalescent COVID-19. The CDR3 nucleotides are TGTGCCAGCAGCCAAGATCGAGGGCAGCCCCAGCATTTT. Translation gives CASSQDRGQPQHF.